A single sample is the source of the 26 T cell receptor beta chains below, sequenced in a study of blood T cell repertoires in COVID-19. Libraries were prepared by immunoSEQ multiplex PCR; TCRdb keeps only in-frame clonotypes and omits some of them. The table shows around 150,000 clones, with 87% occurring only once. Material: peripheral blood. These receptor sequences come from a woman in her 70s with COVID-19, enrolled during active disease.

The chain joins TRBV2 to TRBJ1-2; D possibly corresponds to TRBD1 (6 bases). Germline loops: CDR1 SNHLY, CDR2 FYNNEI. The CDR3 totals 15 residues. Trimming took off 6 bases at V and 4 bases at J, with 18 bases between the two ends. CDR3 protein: CASSPGVSLLYGYTF. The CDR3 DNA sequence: TGTGCCAGCAGCCCAGGGGTTTCCCTCCTCTATGGCTACACCTTC.

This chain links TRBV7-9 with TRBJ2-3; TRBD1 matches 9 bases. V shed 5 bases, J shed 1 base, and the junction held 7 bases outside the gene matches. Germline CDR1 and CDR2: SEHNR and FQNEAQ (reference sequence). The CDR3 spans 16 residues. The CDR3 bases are TGTGCCAGCAGCGCCTGGGGACAGGGTGGCACAGATACGCAGTATTTT. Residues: CASSAWGQGGTDTQYF. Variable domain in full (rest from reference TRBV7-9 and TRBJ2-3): DTGVSQNPRHKITKRGQNVTFRCDPISEHNRLYWYRQTLGQGPEFLTYFQNEAQLEKSRLLSDRFSAERPKGSFSTLEIQRTEQGDSAMYLCASSAWGQGGTDTQYFGPGTRLTVL.

The CDR3 here is CASSQVGRETPQETQYF. CDR3 nucleotide sequence: TGCGCCAGCAGCCAAGTGGGGAGGGAGACACCCCAAGAGACCCAGTACTTC. The chain links TRBV4-1 to TRBJ2-5; 7 nucleotides align to TRBD2. Per the germline V gene, CDR1 is MGHRA and CDR2 is YSYEKL. The length of the CDR3 is 17 residues. After removal of 1 base from V and 1 base from J, the junction contained 9 bases not matched to a gene.

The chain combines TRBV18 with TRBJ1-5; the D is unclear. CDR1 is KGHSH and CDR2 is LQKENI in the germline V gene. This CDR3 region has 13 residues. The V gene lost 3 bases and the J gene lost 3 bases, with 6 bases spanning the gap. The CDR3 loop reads CASSPSHNQPQHF. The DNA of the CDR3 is TGTGCCAGCTCACCGTCACACAATCAGCCCCAGCATTTT.

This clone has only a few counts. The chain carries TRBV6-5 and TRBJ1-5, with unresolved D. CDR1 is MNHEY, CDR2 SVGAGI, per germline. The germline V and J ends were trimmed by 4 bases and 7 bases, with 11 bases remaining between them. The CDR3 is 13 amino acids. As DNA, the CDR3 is TGTGCCAGCAGTTCTTCTCCCCGGCAGCCCCAGCATTTT. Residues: CASSSSPRQPQHF.

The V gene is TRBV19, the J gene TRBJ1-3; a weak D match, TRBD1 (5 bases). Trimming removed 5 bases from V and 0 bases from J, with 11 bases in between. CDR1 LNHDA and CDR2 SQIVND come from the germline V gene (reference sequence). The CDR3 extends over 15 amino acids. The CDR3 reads CASSVDGHSGNTIYF. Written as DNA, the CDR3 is TGTGCCAGTAGTGTGGACGGACACTCTGGAAACACCATATATTTT.

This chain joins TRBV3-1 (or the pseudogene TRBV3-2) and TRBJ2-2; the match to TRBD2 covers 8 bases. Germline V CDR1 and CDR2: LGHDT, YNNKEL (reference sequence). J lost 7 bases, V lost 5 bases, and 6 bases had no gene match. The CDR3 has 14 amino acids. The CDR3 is CASSVRGGIGELFF. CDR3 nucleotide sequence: TGTGCCAGCAGCGTCCGGGGGGGAATCGGGGAGCTGTTTTTT.

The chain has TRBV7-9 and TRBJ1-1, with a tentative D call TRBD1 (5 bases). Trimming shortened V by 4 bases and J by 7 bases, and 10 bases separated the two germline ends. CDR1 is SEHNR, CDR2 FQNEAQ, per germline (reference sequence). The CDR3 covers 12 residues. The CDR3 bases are TGTGCCAGCAGCTGGGGGGAAGGTGAAGCTTTCTTT. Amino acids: CASSWGEGEAFF.

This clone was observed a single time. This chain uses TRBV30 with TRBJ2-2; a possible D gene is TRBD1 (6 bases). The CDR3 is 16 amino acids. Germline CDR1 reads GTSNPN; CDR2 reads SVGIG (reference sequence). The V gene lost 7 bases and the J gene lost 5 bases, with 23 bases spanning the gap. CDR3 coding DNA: TGTGCCTCCGATACAGGGACCCGAACTGGGACCGGGGAGCTGTTTTTT. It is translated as CASDTGTRTGTGELFF.

The CDR3: CSVEVAGGYGYTF. The CDR3 nucleotides are TGCAGCGTTGAAGTGGCAGGGGGCTATGGCTACACCTTC. This sequence joins TRBV29-1 and TRBJ1-2; TRBD1 aligns across 7 bases. In germline, CDR1 is SQVTM, CDR2 ANQGSEA. V gave up 1 base and J gave up 4 bases; unmatched junction bases: 3. The CDR3 spans 13 residues.

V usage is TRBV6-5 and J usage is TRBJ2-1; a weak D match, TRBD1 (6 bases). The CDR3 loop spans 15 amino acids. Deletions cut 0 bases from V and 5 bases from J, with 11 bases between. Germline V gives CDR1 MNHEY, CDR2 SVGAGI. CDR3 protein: CASSYSRAGDNEQFF. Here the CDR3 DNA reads TGTGCCAGCAGTTACTCGAGGGCAGGGGACAATGAGCAGTTCTTC.

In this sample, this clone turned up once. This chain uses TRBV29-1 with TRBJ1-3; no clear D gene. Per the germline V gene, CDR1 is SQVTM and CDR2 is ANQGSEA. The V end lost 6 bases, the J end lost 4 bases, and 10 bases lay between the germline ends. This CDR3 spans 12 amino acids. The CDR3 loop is CSVADGGNTIYF. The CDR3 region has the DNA TGCAGCGTGGCTGACGGGGGAAACACCATATATTTT.

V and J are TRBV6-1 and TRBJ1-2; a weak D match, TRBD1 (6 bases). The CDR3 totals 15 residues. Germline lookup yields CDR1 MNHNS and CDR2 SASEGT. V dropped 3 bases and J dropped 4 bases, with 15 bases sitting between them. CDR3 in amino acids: CASSERQVGFYGYTF. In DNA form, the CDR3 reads TGTGCCAGCAGTGAGCGACAGGTCGGCTTCTATGGCTACACCTTC.

CDR3 amino acids: CASRPQGVDTQYF. CDR3 coding DNA: TGTGCCAGCAGACCACAGGGAGTAGATACGCAGTATTTT. The chain recombines TRBV12-3 or TRBV12-4 with TRBJ2-3, with TRBD1 as a possible D gene (6 bases). Trimming removed 6 bases from V and 5 bases from J, with 12 bases in between. This CDR3 region has 13 residues.

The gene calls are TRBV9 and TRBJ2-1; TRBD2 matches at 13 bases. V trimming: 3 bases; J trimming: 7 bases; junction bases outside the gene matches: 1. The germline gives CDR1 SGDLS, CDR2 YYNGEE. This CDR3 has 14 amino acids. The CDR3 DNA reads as TGTGCCAGCAGCGGGACTAGCGGGGGTAATGAGCAGTTCTTC. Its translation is CASSGTSGGNEQFF.

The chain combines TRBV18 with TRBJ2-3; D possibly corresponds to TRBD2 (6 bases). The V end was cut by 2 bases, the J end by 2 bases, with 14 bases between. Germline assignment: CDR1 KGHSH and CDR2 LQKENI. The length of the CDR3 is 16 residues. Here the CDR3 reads CASSPFAGSFTDTQYF. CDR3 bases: TGTGCCAGCTCACCATTCGCGGGGTCATTCACAGATACGCAGTATTTT. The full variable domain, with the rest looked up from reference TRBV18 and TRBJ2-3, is NAGVMQNPRHLVRRRGQEARLRCSPMKGHSHVYWYRQLPEEGLKFMVYLQKENIIDESGMPKERFSAEFPKEGPSILRIQQVVRGDSAAYFCASSPFAGSFTDTQYFGPGTRLTVL.

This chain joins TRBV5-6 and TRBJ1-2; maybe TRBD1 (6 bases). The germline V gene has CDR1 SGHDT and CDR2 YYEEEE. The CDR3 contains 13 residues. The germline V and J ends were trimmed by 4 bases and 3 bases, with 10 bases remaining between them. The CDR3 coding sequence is TGTGCCAGCAGCGCACAGGGTCACTATGGCTACACCTTC. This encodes CASSAQGHYGYTF.

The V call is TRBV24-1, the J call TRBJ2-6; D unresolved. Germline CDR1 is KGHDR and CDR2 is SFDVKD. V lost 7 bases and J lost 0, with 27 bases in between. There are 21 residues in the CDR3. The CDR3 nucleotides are TGTGCCACCAGCGCAGAGAAGTCGCAGGATCCCTTTTTCTCTGGGGCCAACGTCCTGACTTTC. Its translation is CATSAEKSQDPFFSGANVLTF.

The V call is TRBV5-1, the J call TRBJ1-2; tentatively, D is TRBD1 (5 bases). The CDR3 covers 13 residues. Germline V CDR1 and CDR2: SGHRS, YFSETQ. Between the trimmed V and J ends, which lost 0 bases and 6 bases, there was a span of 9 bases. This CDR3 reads CASSLEGQHGYTF. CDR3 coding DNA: TGCGCCAGCAGCTTGGAGGGGCAGCATGGCTACACCTTC.

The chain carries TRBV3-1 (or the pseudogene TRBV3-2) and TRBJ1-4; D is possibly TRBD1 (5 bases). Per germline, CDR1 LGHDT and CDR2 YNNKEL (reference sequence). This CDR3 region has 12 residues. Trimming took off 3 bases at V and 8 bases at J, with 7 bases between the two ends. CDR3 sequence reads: CASSHAGEKLFF. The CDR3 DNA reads TGTGCCAGCAGCCACGCAGGGGAAAAACTGTTTTTT.

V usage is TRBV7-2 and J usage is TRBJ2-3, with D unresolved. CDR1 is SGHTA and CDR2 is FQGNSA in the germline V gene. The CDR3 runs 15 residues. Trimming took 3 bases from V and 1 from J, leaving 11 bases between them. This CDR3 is CASSLYGGGTDTQYF. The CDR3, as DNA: TGTGCCAGCAGCTTGTACGGCGGAGGCACAGATACGCAGTATTTT.

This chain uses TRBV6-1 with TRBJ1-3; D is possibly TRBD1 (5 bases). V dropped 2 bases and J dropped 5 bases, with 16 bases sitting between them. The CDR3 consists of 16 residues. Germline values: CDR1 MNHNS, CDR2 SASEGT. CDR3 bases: TGTGCCAGCAGTGAATCTGAAGGGGAAGGACGAAACACCATATATTTT. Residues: CASSESEGEGRNTIYF.

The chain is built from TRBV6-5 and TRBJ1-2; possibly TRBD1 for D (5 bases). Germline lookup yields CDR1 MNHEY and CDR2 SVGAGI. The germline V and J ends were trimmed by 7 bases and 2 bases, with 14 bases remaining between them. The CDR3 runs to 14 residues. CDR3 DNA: TGTGCCAGCACCCTCGACAGCTCCAACTATGGCTACACCTTC. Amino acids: CASTLDSSNYGYTF.

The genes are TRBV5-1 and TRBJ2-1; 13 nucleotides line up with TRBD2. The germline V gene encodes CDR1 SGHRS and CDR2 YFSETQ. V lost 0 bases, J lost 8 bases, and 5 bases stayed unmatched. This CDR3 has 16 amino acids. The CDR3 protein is CASSLVGLAGVDEQFF. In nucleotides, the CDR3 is TGCGCCAGCAGCTTGGTTGGACTAGCGGGGGTTGATGAGCAGTTCTTC.

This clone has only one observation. The CDR3 sequence is CASSQDRQGGETQYF. The CDR3 bases are TGTGCCAGCAGCCAAGACAGACAGGGTGGAGAGACCCAGTACTTC. V usage is TRBV3-1 (or the pseudogene TRBV3-2) and J usage is TRBJ2-5; 7 nucleotides line up with TRBD1. V lost 0 bases, J lost 4 bases, and 5 bases stayed unmatched. Germline lookup yields CDR1 LGHDT and CDR2 YNNKEL (reference sequence). The CDR3 covers 15 residues.

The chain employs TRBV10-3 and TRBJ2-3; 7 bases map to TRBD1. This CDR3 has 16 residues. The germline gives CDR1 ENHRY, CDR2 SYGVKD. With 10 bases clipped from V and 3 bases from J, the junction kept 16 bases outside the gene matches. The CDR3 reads CATATRGGLETDTQYF. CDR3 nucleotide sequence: TGTGCCACCGCCACCCGAGGGGGCCTTGAGACAGATACGCAGTATTTT.